The 21 T cell receptor beta chains below all came from one sample that was sequenced in a study of cytomegalovirus exposure and HLA in healthy donors. Use of 60 Vbeta and 13 Jbeta primers characterized the PCR. The table came from immunoSEQ multiplex PCR; TCRdb's copy has only in-frame clones and leaves some out. This sample has approximately 110,000 clones, with 76% found just once. Material: PBMCs. The source is a man aged 50 to 60 in good health and CMV-seronegative.

The CDR3 reads CASSGTGSSGYTF. In DNA form, the CDR3 reads TGCGCCAGCAGCGGTACAGGGTCGAGTGGCTACACCTTC. J is TRBJ1-2 and V is TRBV5-1, with a tentative D call TRBD1 (6 bases). Germline values: CDR1 SGHRS, CDR2 YFSETQ. This CDR3 has 13 residues. With 4 bases removed from V and 7 bases from J, the gap between germline ends came to 14 bases.

J is TRBJ2-7 and V is TRBV15, with D possibly being TRBD1 (6 bases). Germline CDR1 LNHNV, CDR2 YYDKDF (reference sequence). This CDR3 spans 17 amino acids. V was shortened by 1 base and J by 2 bases, with 18 bases between the two germline ends. The CDR3 is CATSRGPYGTQAYEQYF. The CDR3 coding sequence is TGTGCCACCAGCAGAGGACCCTACGGGACACAAGCCTACGAGCAGTACTTC.

The chain recombines TRBV4-1 with TRBJ1-2; D possibly corresponds to TRBD1 (5 bases). Trimming left V 3 bases short and J 4 bases short, with 15 bases between. Per germline, CDR1 MGHRA and CDR2 YSYEKL. The CDR3 has 15 residues. CDR3 in amino acids: CASSHPVRGAYGYTF. DNA of the CDR3: TGCGCCAGCAGCCACCCTGTTAGGGGTGCCTATGGCTACACCTTC.

V usage is TRBV5-8 and J usage is TRBJ2-5; 7 bases map to TRBD2. Germline CDR1 is SGHTS and CDR2 is YDEGEE. J was trimmed by 3 bases and V by 4 bases; bases with no gene match: 15. CDR3 size: 17 residues. Written as DNA, the CDR3 is TGTGCCAGCAGCCCTGGGTTACGTTGGGCGGGGGAAGAGACCCAGTACTTC. Residues: CASSPGLRWAGEETQYF.

V is TRBV9 and J is TRBJ2-5, with D possibly TRBD1 on 6 matching bases. Trimming left V 0 bases short and J 5 bases short, with 11 bases between. Germline loops: CDR1 SGDLS, CDR2 YYNGEE. The CDR3 runs to 14 residues. The CDR3 DNA reads as TGTGCCAGCAGCGTAGGGGGGCAGAGGGAGACCCAGTACTTC. Protein product: CASSVGGQRETQYF.

V gene TRBV5-8 combines with J gene TRBJ1-4; tentatively, D is TRBD1 (5 bases). CDR1 is SGHTS, CDR2 YDEGEE, per germline. This CDR3 spans 15 amino acids. Trimming stripped 1 base from V and 4 bases from J, with 11 bases between. CDR3 nucleotide sequence: TGTGCCAGCAGCTTGAGGGGCAGCCTTAATGAAAAACTGTTTTTT. This codes for CASSLRGSLNEKLFF.

The chain has TRBV2 and TRBJ1-1, with D possibly matching TRBD1 (5 bases). The CDR3 is 11 residues long. V shed 4 bases and J shed 10 bases, with 10 bases lying between them. Germline CDR1 is SNHLY and CDR2 is FYNNEI. The CDR3: CASSVGRGAFF. CDR3 nucleotide sequence: TGTGCCAGCAGTGTGGGTAGGGGAGCTTTCTTT.

The chain carries TRBV4-1 and TRBJ1-1; D is ambiguous. This CDR3 spans 14 amino acids. CDR1 is MGHRA, CDR2 YSYEKL, per germline. Trimming removed 0 bases from V and 1 base from J, with 6 bases in between. This CDR3 reads CASSQDGRNTEAFF. The CDR3 coding sequence is TGCGCCAGCAGCCAAGATGGGAGGAACACTGAAGCTTTCTTT.

This rearrangement joins TRBV4-2 to TRBJ1-2, with TRBD1 identical over 9 bases. The ends lost 0 bases at V and 5 bases at J; junction bases unmatched: 7. Germline V gene sequence: CDR1 LGHNA, CDR2 YNFKEQ. The CDR3 is 16 residues long. The CDR3 DNA reads TGTGCCAGCAGCCAAGATGGGACCGGGACAGGGTATGGCTACACCTTC. Translation gives CASSQDGTGTGYGYTF.

The rearrangement links TRBV7-2 to TRBJ1-1; tentatively, D is TRBD1 (5 bases). Trimming took off 3 bases at V and 3 bases at J, with 17 bases between the two ends. The CDR3 spans 16 residues. CDR1 SGHTA and CDR2 FQGNSA come from the germline V gene. CDR3 residues: CASSLAPGTGYTEAFF. CDR3 sequence (DNA): TGTGCCAGCAGCTTGGCCCCCGGGACTGGGTACACTGAAGCTTTCTTT.

The chain uses TRBV9 and TRBJ2-2; TRBD1 matches at 8 bases. In germline, CDR1 is SGDLS, CDR2 YYNGEE. The CDR3 is made up of 16 amino acids. Germline trimming cut 4 bases from V and 1 base from J; bases unmatched to any gene: 6. The CDR3 DNA reads as TGTGCCAGCAGCCCCCTACAGGGGGGGAACACCGGGGAGCTGTTTTTT. Translated: CASSPLQGGNTGELFF.

V and J are TRBV10-3 and TRBJ2-2, with D perhaps TRBD1 (6 bases). The CDR3 extends over 16 amino acids. V was cut by 1 base and J by 5 bases, with 14 bases left in between. Germline V gene data show CDR1 as ENHRY and CDR2 as SYGVKD. The CDR3 spells CAISELMTGLTGELFF. Written as DNA, the CDR3 is TGTGCCATCAGTGAGTTGATGACAGGATTGACCGGGGAGCTGTTTTTT.

The genes are TRBV5-6 and TRBJ1-1, with 7 bases fitting TRBD1. The CDR3 has 13 amino acids. Germline CDR1 reads SGHDT; CDR2 reads YYEEEE. V lost 5 bases and J lost 1; bases outside the gene matches: 2. CDR3 in DNA: TGTGCCAGCAGGGGACAGCCGAACACTGAAGCTTTCTTT. Protein: CASRGQPNTEAFF. Full variable domain (remainder filled in from reference TRBV5-6 and TRBJ1-1): DAGVTQSPTHLIKTRGQQVTLRCSPKSGHDTVSWYQQALGQGPQFIFQYYEEEERQRGNFPDRFSGHQFPNYSSELNVNALLLGDSALYLCASRGQPNTEAFFGQGTRLTVV.

This clone was detected only once. The gene calls are TRBV4-1 and TRBJ1-1, with TRBD1 identical over 12 bases. Germline assignment: CDR1 MGHRA and CDR2 YSYEKL. Trimming at V came to 6 bases and at J to 1 base, leaving 3 bases not matched to a gene. The CDR3 loop spans 15 amino acids. The CDR3 here is CASRGQGAWNTEAFF. Written as DNA, the CDR3 is TGCGCCAGCAGGGGACAGGGGGCTTGGAACACTGAAGCTTTCTTT.

This clone has only one observation. CDR3 in DNA: TGTGCCAGCTCACCCGGGACAGGGGGTGATAACTATGGCTACACCTTC. Translation: CASSPGTGGDNYGYTF. The chain is built from TRBV18 and TRBJ1-2; 11 bases fit TRBD1. Germline CDR1 reads KGHSH; CDR2 reads LQKENI. The CDR3 is made up of 16 amino acids. V lost 3 bases, J lost 1 base, and 4 bases stayed unmatched. The full variable domain, with the rest looked up from reference TRBV18 and TRBJ1-2, is NAGVMQNPRHLVRRRGQEARLRCSPMKGHSHVYWYRQLPEEGLKFMVYLQKENIIDESGMPKERFSAEFPKEGPSILRIQQVVRGDSAAYFCASSPGTGGDNYGYTFGSGTRLTVV.

The table lists this clone with a few counts. CDR3 sequence: CASSPGQDSLYEQYV. CDR3 sequence (DNA): TGTGCCAGCTCCCCGGGACAGGACTCGCTGTACGAGCAGTACGTC. The chain uses TRBV18 and TRBJ2-7; TRBD1 aligns across 8 bases. V gave up 6 bases and J gave up 4 bases; unmatched junction bases: 11. This CDR3 contains 15 residues. CDR1 and CDR2 from the germline V gene are KGHSH and LQKENI.

The chain recombines TRBV7-3 with TRBJ1-1; possibly TRBD1 for D (6 bases). Per germline, CDR1 SGHTA and CDR2 FQGTGA. Between the trimmed V and J ends, which lost 3 bases and 3 bases, there was a span of 14 bases. The CDR3 runs 15 residues. This chain's CDR3 is CASSLQGKGDTEAFF. DNA for the CDR3: TGTGCCAGCAGCTTGCAGGGAAAGGGGGACACTGAAGCTTTCTTT. Full variable domain (rest looked up from reference TRBV7-3 and TRBJ1-1): GAGVSQTPSNKVTEKGKYVELRCDPISGHTALYWYRQSLGQGPEFLIYFQGTGAADDSGLPNDRFFAVRPEGSVSTLKIQRTERGDSAVYLCASSLQGKGDTEAFFGQGTRLTVV.

The genes are TRBV7-8 and TRBJ1-2, with 8 positions matching TRBD1. Losses at the gene ends were 4 bases for V and 4 bases for J; bases not matched to a gene: 8. Germline loops: CDR1 SGHVS, CDR2 FQNEAQ. The CDR3 totals 15 residues. For the CDR3, the DNA is TGTGCCAGCAGCTCGATCGACAGGGGTGGCTATGGCTACACCTTC. As protein: CASSSIDRGGYGYTF.

The CDR3 region is CASSLEGARNTEAFF. CDR3 coding DNA: TGCGCCAGCAGCCTCGAGGGGGCTAGGAACACTGAAGCTTTCTTT. V and J are TRBV5-1 and TRBJ1-1; 7 positions match TRBD1. V shed 4 bases, J shed 1 base, and the junction held 7 bases outside the gene matches. The V gene's germline CDR1 is SGHRS and CDR2 YFSETQ. The CDR3 sequence is 15 residues long.

This rearrangement joins TRBV12-5 to TRBJ1-3, with 7 nucleotides matching TRBD1. This CDR3 spans 14 amino acids. The V segment lost 6 bases and the J segment 2 bases; nucleotides outside the gene matches: 4. Germline lookup yields CDR1 LGHNT and CDR2 FRNRAP. CDR3 amino acids: CASGYRGTGNTIYF. DNA of the CDR3: TGTGCTAGTGGCTACAGGGGCACTGGAAACACCATATATTTT.

A single count supports this clone. The rearrangement uses TRBV29-1 and TRBJ1-2; a weak D match, TRBD1 (5 bases). Germline V gene sequence: CDR1 SQVTM, CDR2 ANQGSEA. Deletions cut 0 bases from V and 4 bases from J, with 12 bases between. CDR3 length: 14 residues. The CDR3 loop reads CSVEDQQDPYGYTF. Written as DNA, the CDR3 is TGCAGCGTTGAAGATCAACAGGACCCCTATGGCTACACCTTC.